This passage covers 24 T cell receptor beta chains from one sample sequenced in a study of shared clonotypes between healthy human individuals. The method was immunoSEQ multiplex PCR; TCRdb's version includes in-frame clones alone and lacks a portion of them. The sample consists of approximately 2.5 million clones, about 92% of them appearing once. Sequences were obtained from naive CD4+ T cells sorted from blood. The subset is: CD45RA+ positively selected. The receptors derive from a man between 18 and 35 years old in good health.

This chain uses TRBV4-1 with TRBJ2-2; D not certain. The V end was cut by 1 base, the J end by 4 bases, with 7 bases between. The CDR3 totals 14 residues. The germline gives CDR1 MGHRA, CDR2 YSYEKL. The CDR3 DNA reads TGCGCCAGCAGCCAAGGGGTCGGCACCGGGGAGCTGTTTTTT. Its translation: CASSQGVGTGELFF.

This rearrangement joins TRBV2 to TRBJ2-5, with D tentatively TRBD1 or TRBD2 (7 bases each). The CDR3 covers 15 residues. V was shortened by 6 bases and J by 2 bases, with 16 bases between the two germline ends. The germline gives CDR1 SNHLY, CDR2 FYNNEI. The CDR3 region is CASRPGGGFQETQYF. The CDR3 DNA reads TGTGCCAGCAGACCAGGGGGGGGGTTTCAAGAGACCCAGTACTTC.

The chain employs TRBV7-6 and TRBJ2-5; TRBD2 aligns across 10 bases. The CDR3 sequence is 16 residues long. Germline values: CDR1 SGHVS, CDR2 FNYEAQ. Germline trimming cut 1 base from V and 1 base from J; bases unmatched to any gene: 3. The CDR3 DNA reads TGTGCCAGCAGCTTAGGGACTAGCGGAACCCAAGAGACCCAGTACTTC. The encoded protein is CASSLGTSGTQETQYF.

This clone was counted a single time. A read error may account for a junction end that differs from germline. The chain recombines TRBV7-7 with TRBJ2-5; D is undetermined. CDR1 SSHAT and CDR2 FNYEAQ come from the germline V gene (reference sequence). This CDR3 region has 14 residues. CDR3 sequence reads: CASSSPSEAETQYF. The DNA for the CDR3 is TGTGCTAGCAGCTCACCTTCCGAAGCGGAGACCCAGTACTTC.

The chain carries TRBV19 and TRBJ1-1, with TRBD1 matching over 7 bases. Germline V CDR1 and CDR2: LNHDA, SQIVND (reference sequence). The CDR3 has 14 amino acids. J gave up 1 base and V 7 bases, and 6 bases lay outside the gene matches. The CDR3 sequence is CASITDRANTEAFF. CDR3 bases: TGTGCCAGTATTACAGACAGGGCGAACACTGAAGCTTTCTTT.

The chain is built from TRBV9 and TRBJ1-6; D uncertain. This CDR3 spans 14 amino acids. Germline V CDR1 and CDR2: SGDLS, YYNGEE. The V and J ends lost 2 bases and 10 bases respectively, with 13 bases between them. CDR3 region: CASSVNQFGSPLHF. Here the CDR3 DNA reads TGTGCCAGCAGCGTCAATCAGTTTGGCTCACCCCTCCACTTT.

The V gene is TRBV6-6, the J gene TRBJ2-7; tentative D call: TRBD1 (5 bases). The germline V and J ends were trimmed by 5 bases and 0 bases, with 8 bases remaining between them. Germline CDR1 reads MNHNY; CDR2 reads SVGAGI (reference sequence). The CDR3 has 13 amino acids. This CDR3 is CASSQGPSYEQYF. The CDR3 DNA reads as TGTGCCAGCAGTCAGGGTCCCTCCTACGAGCAGTACTTC.

As to this clone: The CDR3 end shows no conserved phenylalanine or tryptophan, and so a read error is likely. The V gene is TRBV6-6, the J gene TRBJ1-2, with 7 positions matching TRBD1. CDR1 MNHNY and CDR2 SVGAGI come from the germline V gene (reference sequence). This CDR3 is built from 13 residues. V lost 6 bases to trimming and J lost 2 bases; unmatched junction nucleotides: 3. For the CDR3, the DNA is TGTGCCAGCAGCCGGGGACAGAACTATGGCTACACCCTC. Its protein is CASSRGQNYGYTL.

The rearrangement links TRBV4-1 to TRBJ2-7, with a tentative D call TRBD1 (8 bases). Deletions cut 0 bases from V and 7 bases from J, with 19 bases between. The CDR3 contains 16 residues. CDR1 is MGHRA and CDR2 is YSYEKL in the germline V gene. The CDR3 nucleotides read TGCGCCAGCAGCCAAGATTTTCAGGGGGCCGGGAGGGAGCAGTACTTC. Residues: CASSQDFQGAGREQYF.

Remarks on this clone: This same CDR3 is encoded by further DNA sequences in the sample. The V gene is TRBV5-1, the J gene TRBJ1-1; D remains unclear. In germline, CDR1 is SGHRS, CDR2 YFSETQ. The length of the CDR3 is 13 residues. Trimming stripped 4 bases from V and 1 base from J, with 8 bases between. In DNA, the CDR3 is TGCGCCAGCAGCAGGACGGAGAACACTGAAGCTTTCTTT. Translation gives CASSRTENTEAFF.

This clone was seen just once. The chain links TRBV28 to TRBJ2-1, with a weak D call TRBD1 (5 bases). Germline CDR1 MDHEN, CDR2 SYDVKM. The CDR3 sequence is 17 residues long. Trimming removed 3 bases from V and 0 bases from J, with 15 bases in between. CDR3 DNA: TGTGCCAGCAGTTTTGCAGGGATGGAAGGCTCCTACAATGAGCAGTTCTTC. This gives the protein CASSFAGMEGSYNEQFF.

The chain links TRBV5-1 to TRBJ2-3; D call uncertain. V lost 0 bases to trimming and J lost 14 bases, with 13 bases between them. The CDR3 spans 12 residues. CDR1 is SGHRS and CDR2 is YFSETQ in the germline V gene. As DNA, the CDR3 is TGCGCCAGCAGCTTGGTAGAGGACGGTCTGTATTTT. Translation gives CASSLVEDGLYF.

The genes are TRBV18 and TRBJ2-6; no reliable D call. Germline CDR1 KGHSH, CDR2 LQKENI. Trimming removed 3 bases at V and 3 bases at J, with 6 bases between. This CDR3 is built from 14 residues. As DNA, the CDR3 is TGTGCCAGCTCACCGGGGTATGGGGCCAACGTCCTGACTTTC. The encoded protein is CASSPGYGANVLTF.

V and J are TRBV11-2 and TRBJ1-2, with a possible D match to TRBD1 (6 bases). Trimming removed 3 bases from V and 7 bases from J, with 18 bases in between. The CDR3 sequence is 15 residues long. Germline assignment: CDR1 SGHAT and CDR2 FQNNGV. Written as DNA, the CDR3 is TGTGCCAGCAGCTTTCCCGGGGACACCGGGGGTGGCTACACCTTC. Translating gives CASSFPGDTGGGYTF.

This chain links TRBV10-3 with TRBJ2-7; 9 bases map to TRBD2. CDR3 length: 16 amino acids. Germline values: CDR1 ENHRY, CDR2 SYGVKD. Written as DNA, the CDR3 is TGTGCTACCCAAGGGGTAGGACTAGCGAACGACTACGAGCAGTACTTC. Its protein product is CATQGVGLANDYEQYF.

The chain carries TRBV5-6 and TRBJ2-3; maybe TRBD2 (6 bases). CDR1 and CDR2 from the germline V gene are SGHDT and YYEEEE. With 4 bases removed from V and 9 bases from J, the gap between germline ends came to 15 bases. The CDR3 covers 13 residues. In nucleotides, the CDR3 is TGTGCCAGCAGCCCGGGAGTCGACATCACGCAGTATTTT. Residues: CASSPGVDITQYF. Together with reference TRBV5-6 and TRBJ2-3, the CDR3 gives the full variable domain: DAGVTQSPTHLIKTRGQQVTLRCSPKSGHDTVSWYQQALGQGPQFIFQYYEEEERQRGNFPDRFSGHQFPNYSSELNVNALLLGDSALYLCASSPGVDITQYFGPGTRLTVL.

This rearrangement joins TRBV5-4 to TRBJ2-3; tentative D call: TRBD2 (6 bases). V was clipped by 4 bases and J by 0 bases, with 15 bases between them. The V gene's germline CDR1 is SGHNT and CDR2 YYREEE (reference sequence). CDR3 length: 16 amino acids. The CDR3 nucleotides are TGTGCCAGCAGCCGGGGGATGGATGGGAGCACAGATACGCAGTATTTT. This codes for CASSRGMDGSTDTQYF.

The J gene is TRBJ1-4, the V gene TRBV27; no clear D. Looked up from germline, CDR1 is MNHEY and CDR2 is SMNVEV (reference sequence). The length of the CDR3 is 14 residues. V dropped 1 base and J dropped 2 bases, with 5 bases sitting between them. The CDR3 here is CASSLYSTNEKLFF. The DNA for the CDR3 is TGTGCCAGCAGTTTATACTCTACTAATGAAAAACTGTTTTTT. Full variable domain (missing parts from reference TRBV27 and TRBJ1-4): EAQVTQNPRYLITVTGKKLTVTCSQNMNHEYMSWYRQDPGLGLRQIYYSMNVEVTDKGDVPEGYKVSRKEKRNFPLILESPSPNQTSLYFCASSLYSTNEKLFFGSGTQLSVL.

The rearrangement links TRBV19 to TRBJ2-1, with D possibly matching TRBD1 (6 bases). From germline, CDR1 is LNHDA and CDR2 SQIVND (reference sequence). Trimming removed 3 bases from V and 7 bases from J, with 22 bases in between. This CDR3 region has 17 residues. CDR3 amino acids: CASSISVTGKVQNEQFF. The DNA for the CDR3 is TGTGCCAGTAGTATCTCGGTAACAGGGAAGGTACAGAATGAGCAGTTCTTC. The full variable domain, completed using reference TRBV19 and TRBJ2-1, is DGGITQSPKYLFRKEGQNVTLSCEQNLNHDAMYWYRQDPGQGLRLIYYSQIVNDFQKGDIAEGYSVSREKKESFPLTVTSAQKNPTAFYLCASSISVTGKVQNEQFFGPGTRLTVL.

V and J are TRBV19 and TRBJ2-7; 9 bases fit TRBD1. Looked up from germline, CDR1 is LNHDA and CDR2 is SQIVND (reference sequence). This CDR3 comprises 14 residues. V shed 6 bases, J shed 5 bases, and the junction held 8 bases outside the gene matches. DNA of the CDR3: TGTGCCAGTAGCTTTCAGACAGGGGGAAACGAGCAGTACTTC. Its translation: CASSFQTGGNEQYF.

The chain has TRBV10-3 and TRBJ2-1; D is possibly TRBD1 (5 bases). V lost 7 bases and J lost 6, with 13 bases in between. In germline, CDR1 is ENHRY, CDR2 SYGVKD. CDR3 size: 13 residues. In DNA, the CDR3 is TGTGCCATCACGACAGTAGGGCGCAATGAGCAGTTCTTC. It is translated as CAITTVGRNEQFF.

V is TRBV6-5 and J is TRBJ2-3, with 10 bases identical to TRBD1. The CDR3 runs to 14 residues. CDR1 is MNHEY, CDR2 SVGAGI, per germline. Unmatched junction bases numbered 6, after V lost 9 bases and J lost 3 bases. CDR3 sequence: CASGTGAGTDTQYF. The CDR3 DNA reads as TGTGCCAGTGGGACAGGGGCGGGGACAGATACGCAGTATTTT.

V is TRBV19 and J is TRBJ1-6; D unclear. This CDR3 is built from 13 residues. Trimming removed 5 bases from V and 8 bases from J, with 10 bases in between. Germline CDR1 and CDR2: LNHDA and SQIVND (reference sequence). CDR3 DNA: TGTGCCAGTAGTCCTTCTGGGGATTCACCCCTCCACTTT. This translates into CASSPSGDSPLHF.

The rearrangement links TRBV6-1 to TRBJ1-5, with TRBD1 identical over 11 bases. The germline CDR1 and CDR2 sequences are MNHNS and SASEGT. J lost 0 bases, V lost 2 bases, and 9 bases had no gene match. This CDR3 region has 19 residues. The CDR3 DNA follows: TGTGCCAGCAGTGAAAGTAGGACAGGGGGCATAATTAGCAATCAGCCCCAGCATTTT. Its translation: CASSESRTGGIISNQPQHF.